This T cell receptor (beta chain) was captured by sequencing in a study of blood T cell repertoires in COVID-19. Study-level information: Collection of acute and convalescent COVID-19 samples took place in the United States, Italy and Spain. T cells, B-cell-depleted T cells, or PBMCs supplied cDNA or gDNA.

V was pared by 5 bases and J by 3 bases, with 3 bases of the junction left unmatched. Per germline, CDR1 SEHNR and CDR2 FQNEAQ (reference sequence). CDR3 length: 14 residues. In the original analysis: Reference gene primers were amplified, and this amplification served to estimate nucleated cell counts. Using immunoSEQ multiplex PCR, the repertoire was profiled, and TCRdb retains in-frame clones only, with some absent. The DNA was the basis for D and trimming; V, J and clone size are from that table. Among 240,000 or so clones listed, approximately 83% were seen once. The chain links TRBV7-9 to TRBJ2-2; 7 bases are shared with TRBD1. This sequence was found in a young man who had recovered from COVID-19. The sequenced sample consisted of peripheral blood. For the CDR3, the DNA is TGTGCCAGCAGCATGCAGGGGGACACCGGGGAGCTGTTTTTT. Protein: CASSMQGDTGELFF.